This note documents a single TCR beta chain sequence. Its antigen is unknown. Per-base quality was not reported, and no clone a single base away is much larger than it. The data originate from a study of technical replicates of blood from a handful of donors (dated by TCRdb to about 2017). Relative to germline, V is 6 bases shorter and J is 6 bases shorter, with 11 bases between their ends. Taken from the germline V gene, the CDR1 and CDR2 loops are SGHDN and FVKESK. The CDR3 runs 12 residues from the cysteine to the phenylalanine. Only CDR3 DNA remains: 36 bases, in frame from the first base. Receptor amplification or capture employed the immunoSEQ multiplex PCR assay. This is the immuneACCESS table as TCRdb keeps it, with only in-frame sequences that have V and J called. A part of the clones is gone; compared with another copy, unresolved V genes explain less than half, and the rest is unexplained. The table for this sample lists roughly 76,000 clones; around 90% of them were counted only once. The ten top clones hold about 0.4% of the sample.

The sequencing input was T cells isolated from PBMCs. The rearranged chain carries TRBV14 and TRBJ1-1, with the D gene too uncertain to name. This clonotype was obtained from a human donor in good health. Some clones in this sample may be carry-over from other donors' samples. The DNA sequence reads TGTGCCAGCAGTCCCGTCTTGTCTGAAGCTTTCTTT. The resulting protein is CASSPVLSEAFF.